The TCR beta chain described here comes from a study of breast tumors, draining lymph nodes, adjacent tissues. Study-wide points: Tumor TCR diversity was below lymph nodes but above nontumor tissue.

For this clonotype: The antigen remains unidentified.

The CDR3 is 15 residues long. Per the germline V gene, CDR1 is MNHEY and CDR2 is SVGAGI. J was trimmed by 7 bases and V by 5 bases; bases with no gene match: 6. TCRdb redid the calling of the multiplex PCR reads with MiXCR, one entry per CDR3 protein. The sample includes under 250,000 distinct CDR3 sequences, about 30% of them seen just once. The lymph nodes were axillary draining lymph nodes from breast cancer patients. The origin of this receptor is a female donor with breast cancer. Some clones in this sample may be carry-over from other donors' samples. Sequencing was performed on axillary lymph node tissue. The chain has TRBV6-5 and TRBJ2-2; 11 bases line up with TRBD2. Here the CDR3 reads CASSHTSGSGGELFF. The CDR3 DNA follows: TGTGCCAGCAGTCACACTAGCGGGAGTGGCGGGGAGCTGTTTTTT.